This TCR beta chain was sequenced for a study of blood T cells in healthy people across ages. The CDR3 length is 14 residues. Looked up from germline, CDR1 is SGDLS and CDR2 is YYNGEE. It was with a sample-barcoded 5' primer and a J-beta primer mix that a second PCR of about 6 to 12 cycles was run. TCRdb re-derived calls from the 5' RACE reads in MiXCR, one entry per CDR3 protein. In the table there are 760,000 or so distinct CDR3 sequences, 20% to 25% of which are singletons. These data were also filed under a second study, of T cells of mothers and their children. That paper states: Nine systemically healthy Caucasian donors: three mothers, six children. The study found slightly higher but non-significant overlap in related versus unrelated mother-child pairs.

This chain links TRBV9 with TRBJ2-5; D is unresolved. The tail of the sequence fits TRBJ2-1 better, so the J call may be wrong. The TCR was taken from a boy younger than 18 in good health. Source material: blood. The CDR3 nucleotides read TGTGCCAGCAGCGTGGGCCCAGCCATTAATGAGCAGTTCTTC. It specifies CASSVGPAINEQFF.